The 5 T cell receptor beta chains given below trace back to one sample, sequenced in a study of cytomegalovirus exposure and HLA in healthy donors. Data came from immunoSEQ multiplex PCR; TCRdb stores just in-frame clones and leaves some out. The repertoire includes 150,000 to 200,000 clones, approximately 89% of them detected once, and 4% to 5% sits in the top ten. Material: PBMCs. The receptors stem from a man aged 18 to 30 in good health and CMV-seropositive.

The chain uses TRBV19 and TRBJ2-7, with a weak D call TRBD2 (6 bases). The CDR3 contains 16 residues. Trimming stripped 5 bases from V and 0 bases from J, with 17 bases between. From germline, CDR1 is LNHDA and CDR2 SQIVND (reference sequence). CDR3 DNA sequence: TGTGCCAGTAGTCCTGGCTGGGGGGATGTCTCCTACGAGCAGTACTTC. Its translation: CASSPGWGDVSYEQYF. Variable domain in full (rest from reference TRBV19 and TRBJ2-7): DGGITQSPKYLFRKEGQNVTLSCEQNLNHDAMYWYRQDPGQGLRLIYYSQIVNDFQKGDIAEGYSVSREKKESFPLTVTSAQKNPTAFYLCASSPGWGDVSYEQYFGPGTRLTVT.

The CDR3 loop is CAISEFEHLNTGELFF. The CDR3 nucleotides are TGTGCCATCAGTGAGTTCGAACACCTTAACACCGGGGAGCTGTTTTTT. The chain joins TRBV10-3 to TRBJ2-2; no clear D. This CDR3 comprises 16 residues. In germline, CDR1 is ENHRY, CDR2 SYGVKD. V lost 1 base to trimming and J lost 2 bases, with 11 bases between them.

J is TRBJ2-1 and V is TRBV29-1; 9 bases are a match to TRBD2. The CDR3 extends over 16 amino acids. Germline lookup yields CDR1 SQVTM and CDR2 ANQGSEA. V lost 6 bases and J lost 5; bases outside the gene matches: 14. Here the CDR3 reads CSVDFAREGLDNEQFF. Written as DNA, the CDR3 is TGCAGCGTCGACTTCGCGCGGGAGGGCCTCGACAATGAGCAGTTCTTC.

The J gene is TRBJ1-2, the V gene TRBV5-4; D unresolved. Germline V CDR1 and CDR2: SGHNT, YYREEE (reference sequence). The CDR3 has 14 residues. Trimming removed 0 bases at V and 3 bases at J, with 9 bases between. CDR3 nucleotides: TGTGCCAGCAGCTTGGTGGGCAGCTACTATGGCTACACCTTC. Its translation is CASSLVGSYYGYTF.

The CDR3 DNA follows: TGTGCCAGCAGCGTAACGAGTTACCGGGGCCAAGAGACCCAGTACTTC. Amino acid sequence: CASSVTSYRGQETQYF. The V call is TRBV9, the J call TRBJ2-5; D is possibly TRBD2 (5 bases). The CDR3 runs to 16 residues. V lost 1 base, J lost 1 base, and 14 bases lay in between. Germline CDR1 reads SGDLS; CDR2 reads YYNGEE. Supplemented by reference TRBV9 and TRBJ2-5, the full variable domain reads DSGVTQTPKHLITATGQRVTLRCSPRSGDLSVYWYQQSLDQGLQFLIQYYNGEERAKGNILERFSAQQFPDLHSELNLSSLELGDSALYFCASSVTSYRGQETQYFGPGTRLLVL.